Below are 25 T cell receptor beta chains sequenced from a single sample in a study of T cell changes during pregnancy in multiple sclerosis. The repertoire was sequenced with immunoSEQ multiplex PCR; TCRdb's copy has only in-frame clones and lacks some. The repertoire holds 90,000 or so clones, with nearly 95% as singletons. The sample consisted of peripheral blood, taken after pregnancy. These receptors were taken from a female donor in good health, enrolled as a control in a pregnancy study.

The J gene is TRBJ2-7, the V gene TRBV5-1, with a weak D call TRBD2 (5 bases). Trimming left V 5 bases short and J 0 bases short, with 21 bases between. CDR1 is SGHRS, CDR2 YFSETQ, per germline. The CDR3 covers 17 residues. The CDR3 nucleotides read TGCGCCAGCAGATCGGTCGGTGAGGGCATGAGCTCCTACGAGCAGTACTTC. Translating gives CASRSVGEGMSSYEQYF. The full variable domain, its missing parts supplied by reference TRBV5-1 and TRBJ2-7, is KAGVTQTPRYLIKTRGQQVTLSCSPISGHRSVSWYQQTPGQGLQFLFEYFSETQRNKGNFPGRFSGRQFSNSRSEMNVSTLELGDSALYLCASRSVGEGMSSYEQYFGPGTRLTVT.

The gene calls are TRBV18 and TRBJ2-7, with TRBD1 identical over 8 bases. V dropped 3 bases and J dropped 6; count of bases not matched to a gene: 13. There are 16 residues in the CDR3. Germline V gene lookup returns CDR1 KGHSH and CDR2 LQKENI. Here the CDR3 reads CASSPPGFHQGAEQYF. CDR3 DNA: TGTGCCAGCTCACCCCCCGGGTTTCACCAGGGGGCCGAGCAGTACTTC. Supplemented by reference TRBV18 and TRBJ2-7, the full variable domain reads NAGVMQNPRHLVRRRGQEARLRCSPMKGHSHVYWYRQLPEEGLKFMVYLQKENIIDESGMPKERFSAEFPKEGPSILRIQQVVRGDSAAYFCASSPPGFHQGAEQYFGPGTRLTVT.

CDR3 loop: CASSVPLAGVLSDTQYF. CDR3 bases: TGTGCCAGCAGTGTGCCACTAGCGGGAGTATTGTCAGATACGCAGTATTTT. The chain recombines TRBV2 with TRBJ2-3, with 11 bases matching TRBD2. Germline V lookup: CDR1 SNHLY, CDR2 FYNNEI. The V gene end was trimmed by 4 bases and the J gene end by 4 bases; junction bases not matched to a gene: 10. This CDR3 has 17 residues.

This rearrangement joins TRBV19 to TRBJ2-7; D uncertain. Germline CDR1 reads LNHDA; CDR2 reads SQIVND (reference sequence). V was shortened by 1 base and J by 0 bases, with 4 bases between the two germline ends. CDR3 length equals 13 residues. The CDR3 region has the DNA TGTGCCAGTAGTATAGGGGCCTCCTACGAGCAGTACTTC. Translated: CASSIGASYEQYF.

This clone was detected only once. This sequence joins TRBV10-2 and TRBJ1-1; TRBD1 matches 7 bases. Germline CDR1 reads WSHSY; CDR2 reads SAAADI. The CDR3 contains 15 residues. Losses at the gene ends were 6 bases for V and 5 bases for J; bases not matched to a gene: 12. CDR3 residues: CASSTPGGWRTEAFF. The CDR3, as DNA: TGCGCCAGCAGCACGCCAGGGGGGTGGAGGACTGAAGCTTTCTTT.

The chain has TRBV10-3 and TRBJ2-3; D might be TRBD2 (5 bases). CDR3 size: 14 residues. Germline CDR1 and CDR2: ENHRY and SYGVKD. V lost 2 bases to trimming and J lost 3 bases, with 9 bases between them. CDR3 in amino acids: CAISERGFTDTQYF. CDR3 DNA: TGTGCCATCAGTGAGCGGGGTTTTACAGATACGCAGTATTTT.

The count of this clone is one. The CDR3 loop is CASSSSPSGRAIEQFF. The CDR3 nucleotides read TGTGCCAGCAGCTCCTCTCCTAGCGGGAGGGCTATCGAGCAGTTCTTC. The chain recombines TRBV7-7 with TRBJ2-1, with 12 bases that match TRBD2. The CDR3 has 16 residues. Germline CDR1 reads SSHAT; CDR2 reads FNYEAQ (reference sequence). V lost 4 bases, J lost 10 bases, and 11 bases stayed unmatched.

For the CDR3, the DNA is TGTGCCAGCAGCCCCTGGGAGATGACAGATACGCAGTATTTT. It specifies CASSPWEMTDTQYF. V and J are TRBV7-2 and TRBJ2-3; a weak D match, TRBD2 (5 bases). The CDR3 contains 14 residues. V gave up 5 bases and J gave up 3 bases, with 12 bases separating them. The germline V gene has CDR1 SGHTA and CDR2 FQGNSA.

The chain links TRBV18 to TRBJ2-7; the match to TRBD1 covers 10 bases. The CDR3 is 16 residues long. The trim removed 0 bases at V and 3 bases at J, leaving 5 bases unmatched. Germline CDR1 is KGHSH and CDR2 is LQKENI. In nucleotides, the CDR3 is TGTGCCAGCTCACCACCAGGGACAGGGGCCTACTACGAGCAGTACTTC. This sequence encodes CASSPPGTGAYYEQYF.

This clone was seen only once. The J gene is TRBJ1-1, the V gene TRBV5-6; D not resolved. V was cut by 0 bases and J by 4 bases, with 13 bases left in between. CDR1 is SGHDT and CDR2 is YYEEEE in the germline V gene. The CDR3 extends over 15 amino acids. The CDR3 sequence: CASSLATGMRTEAFF. In DNA, the CDR3 is TGTGCCAGCAGCTTGGCCACGGGGATGCGCACTGAAGCTTTCTTT.

This chain connects TRBV4-1 to TRBJ2-3; D is possibly TRBD2 (5 bases). CDR3 size: 17 residues. CDR1 MGHRA and CDR2 YSYEKL come from the germline V gene. The germline V and J ends were trimmed by 0 bases and 2 bases, with 15 bases remaining between them. The CDR3 region has the DNA TGCGCCAGCAGCCAAGATCCTCGAGGGCGGTCCACAGATACGCAGTATTTT. Translated: CASSQDPRGRSTDTQYF.

The chain is built from TRBV28 and TRBJ2-2; unclear D gene. The germline V and J ends were trimmed by 8 bases and 6 bases, with 10 bases remaining between them. The germline V gene encodes CDR1 MDHEN and CDR2 SYDVKM. This CDR3 region has 12 residues. CDR3 bases: TGTGCCAGCCGAAGCTTACCCGGGGAGCTGTTTTTT. Translated: CASRSLPGELFF.

V is TRBV4-1 and J is TRBJ2-7, with 12 positions matching TRBD2. J lost 2 bases, V lost 3 bases, and 5 bases had no gene match. The CDR3 loop spans 16 amino acids. Germline V gene lookup returns CDR1 MGHRA and CDR2 YSYEKL. For the CDR3, the DNA is TGCGCCAGCAGCCACCCCCTAGCGGGAGGGGCCTACGAGCAGTACTTC. Translation gives CASSHPLAGGAYEQYF.

The rearrangement uses TRBV20-1 and TRBJ2-7; 7 nucleotides align to TRBD2. The CDR3 covers 11 residues. After removal of 4 bases from V and 4 bases from J, the junction contained 1 base not matched to a gene. Germline loops: CDR1 DFQATT, CDR2 SNEGSKA (reference sequence). The CDR3 is CSANGRYEQYF. In DNA, the CDR3 is TGCAGTGCTAACGGGAGGTACGAGCAGTACTTC.

The V call is TRBV15, the J call TRBJ2-7, with 8 bases fitting TRBD1. The ends lost 1 base at V and 0 bases at J; junction bases unmatched: 8. The CDR3 is 17 amino acids. The germline V gene encodes CDR1 LNHNV and CDR2 YYDKDF (reference sequence). The CDR3 DNA is TGTGCCACCAGCAGAGCTCGGACAGGGCCTAGCTCCTACGAGCAGTACTTC. Protein product: CATSRARTGPSSYEQYF.

The chain is built from TRBV19 and TRBJ2-2; D is unclear. Deletions cut 1 base from V and 2 bases from J, with 8 bases between. The CDR3 runs to 15 residues. Per germline, CDR1 LNHDA and CDR2 SQIVND (reference sequence). The CDR3 sequence is CASSIGPVNTGELFF. The CDR3 nucleotides are TGTGCCAGTAGTATAGGCCCGGTTAACACCGGGGAGCTGTTTTTT.

The chain employs TRBV7-9 and TRBJ1-2; 10 bases are shared with TRBD1. The V gene's germline CDR1 is SEHNR and CDR2 FQNEAQ (reference sequence). V dropped 5 bases and J dropped 5; count of bases not matched to a gene: 5. The CDR3 is 14 amino acids. CDR3 DNA: TGTGCCAGCAGCGGACAGGGGGTCCCGTATGGCTACACCTTC. It encodes CASSGQGVPYGYTF.

The chain combines TRBV28 with TRBJ1-5, with D possibly matching TRBD1 (6 bases). CDR1 and CDR2 (germline): MDHEN, SYDVKM. V lost 7 bases and J lost 2, with 15 bases in between. The length of the CDR3 is 15 residues. CDR3 sequence: CASTVTGQGNQPQHF. The CDR3 DNA follows: TGTGCCAGCACCGTAACAGGGCAGGGCAATCAGCCCCAGCATTTT.

This clone was counted once. The rearrangement links TRBV27 to TRBJ2-2; TRBD2 matches 8 bases. The germline CDR1 and CDR2 sequences are MNHEY and SMNVEV (reference sequence). This CDR3 is 14 amino acids long. With V trimmed by 6 bases and J by 8 bases, 8 bases remained unmatched. This CDR3 reads CASRGIAGKGELFF. In DNA form, the CDR3 reads TGTGCCAGCAGGGGTATAGCGGGAAAGGGGGAGCTGTTTTTT.

In its sample, this clone was seen once. The chain combines TRBV5-1 with TRBJ2-5; TRBD2 might be the D (5 bases). Germline V gene sequence: CDR1 SGHRS, CDR2 YFSETQ. V was cut by 6 bases and J by 1 base, with 16 bases left in between. CDR3 length: 15 residues. CDR3 sequence reads: CASKDMEAAQETQYF. The CDR3 DNA reads as TGCGCCAGCAAAGACATGGAGGCAGCCCAAGAGACCCAGTACTTC.

DNA for the CDR3: TGTGCCAGCAGCCAAGAGTGGACTAGCGGGAGAGGTGGGGCCAACGTCCTGACTTTC. This sequence encodes CASSQEWTSGRGGANVLTF. The rearrangement joins TRBV4-2 to TRBJ2-6; 13 nucleotides line up with TRBD2. Germline CDR1 is LGHNA and CDR2 is YNFKEQ. V trimming: 0 bases; J trimming: 3 bases; junction bases outside the gene matches: 5. The CDR3 is 19 residues long.

The chain uses TRBV2 and TRBJ2-7; 8 nucleotides line up with TRBD2. In germline, CDR1 is SNHLY, CDR2 FYNNEI. The CDR3 loop spans 16 amino acids. Losses at the gene ends were 2 bases for V and 5 bases for J; bases not matched to a gene: 11. The CDR3 here is CASSEHPRREVDEQYF. DNA of the CDR3: TGTGCCAGCAGTGAACACCCACGGCGGGAGGTCGACGAGCAGTACTTC.

The chain is built from TRBV2 and TRBJ1-1; D is possibly TRBD1 (6 bases). The CDR3 is 15 amino acids. Germline V gene data show CDR1 as SNHLY and CDR2 as FYNNEI. Trimming stripped 7 bases from V and 1 base from J, with 16 bases between. As DNA, the CDR3 is TGTGCCAGCACCTTACCGGGACACTCGAACACTGAAGCTTTCTTT. Translation gives CASTLPGHSNTEAFF.

The rearrangement uses TRBV5-1 and TRBJ1-1, with TRBD1 matching 7 bases. Germline V gives CDR1 SGHRS, CDR2 YFSETQ. The CDR3 totals 14 residues. J gave up 1 base and V 4 bases, and 4 bases lay outside the gene matches. DNA of the CDR3: TGCGCCAGCAGCCCGGACAGGAAGAACACTGAAGCTTTCTTT. Amino acid sequence: CASSPDRKNTEAFF.

The V gene is TRBV27, the J gene TRBJ2-7, with a possible D match to TRBD2 (5 bases). Per germline, CDR1 MNHEY and CDR2 SMNVEV (reference sequence). V lost 2 bases and J lost 4, with 12 bases in between. The CDR3 is 14 amino acids. CDR3 sequence: CASSLNSGLYEQYF. CDR3 DNA: TGTGCCAGCAGTTTAAATTCGGGATTATACGAGCAGTACTTC.